This T cell receptor beta chain was sequenced during a study of blood T cell repertoires in COVID-19. Study at large: Spain, Italy and the United States supplied samples that represented acute and convalescent COVID-19. The cDNA or gDNA used as material had been derived from T cells, B-cell-depleted T cells, or PBMCs.

This clone was counted once. Authors' analysis steps: Reference gene primer amplification yielded estimated nucleated cell counts. Assay: immunoSEQ multiplex PCR; the TCRdb copy retains only in-frame clones and omits some. V, J and clone size are taken as reported in that table, and D and trimming were inferred from the DNA itself. The sample shows about 150,000 clones, around 85% of them seen only once. The V and J ends lost 4 bases and 1 base, in that order; junction bases with no gene match: 14. This CDR3 region has 20 residues. In germline, CDR1 is SGHRS, CDR2 YFSETQ. The source material was peripheral blood. V usage is TRBV5-1 and J usage is TRBJ2-5, with 15 bases that match TRBD2. The receptor comes from an older man with COVID-19, enrolled during active disease. The CDR3 region is CASSLRYPGTSGGFQETQYF. In DNA form, the CDR3 reads TGCGCCAGCAGCCTACGGTATCCCGGGACTAGCGGGGGGTTCCAAGAGACCCAGTACTTC.